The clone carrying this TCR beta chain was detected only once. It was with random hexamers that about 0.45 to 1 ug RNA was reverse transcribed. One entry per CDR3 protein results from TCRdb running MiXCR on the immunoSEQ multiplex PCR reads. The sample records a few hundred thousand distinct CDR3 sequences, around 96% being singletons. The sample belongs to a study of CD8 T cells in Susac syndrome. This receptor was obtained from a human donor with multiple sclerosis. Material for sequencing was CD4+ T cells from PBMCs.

The CDR3 bases are TGTGCCAGCAGCTTGATCGGACGTCAGGCTAACTATGGCTACACCTTC. As protein: CASSLIGRQANYGYTF. V is TRBV5-4 and J is TRBJ1-2, with unresolved D. The germline V gene has CDR1 SGHNT and CDR2 YYREEE (reference sequence). The CDR3 runs to 16 residues. Between the trimmed V and J ends, which lost 1 base and 0 bases, there was a span of 13 bases.